These 14 T cell receptor beta chains share one sample of origin, sequenced in a study of blood T cells in healthy people across ages. Alongside a J-beta primer mix, a sample-barcoded 5' primer served in a second PCR lasting about 7 to 12 cycles. Each CDR3 protein gets one entry after TCRdb re-called the 5' RACE reads with MiXCR. The sample contains approximately 1.5 million distinct CDR3 sequences, about 42% of which appear only once. Sequencing was carried out using blood. Receptors originate from a woman aged 18-30 years in good health.

This clonotype was counted only a few times. The chain joins TRBV11-2 to TRBJ2-3; no firm D call. Germline loops: CDR1 SGHAT, CDR2 FQNNGV. The CDR3 runs 14 residues. Trimming removed 5 bases at V and 3 bases at J, with 12 bases between. CDR3 amino acids: CASSLLQMTDTQYF. The CDR3 DNA reads TGTGCCAGCAGCCTCCTGCAGATGACAGATACGCAGTATTTT.

This clonotype occurred a few times. V gene TRBV5-1 combines with J gene TRBJ1-4; 9 bases match TRBD1. The CDR3 is 15 residues long. J was trimmed by 3 bases and V by 5 bases; bases with no gene match: 5. Germline CDR1 SGHRS, CDR2 YFSETQ. CDR3 region: CASRRHRGPNEKLFF. The CDR3, as DNA: TGCGCCAGCAGGCGACACAGGGGGCCTAATGAAAAACTGTTTTTT. Together with reference TRBV5-1 and TRBJ1-4, the CDR3 gives the full variable domain: KAGVTQTPRYLIKTRGQQVTLSCSPISGHRSVSWYQQTPGQGLQFLFEYFSETQRNKGNFPGRFSGRQFSNSRSEMNVSTLELGDSALYLCASRRHRGPNEKLFFGSGTQLSVL.

This clonotype was counted a few times. J is TRBJ2-5 and V is TRBV7-9; D is perhaps TRBD1 (5 bases). Trimming took off 2 bases at V and 5 bases at J, with 15 bases between the two ends. Germline CDR1 is SEHNR and CDR2 is FQNEAQ (reference sequence). CDR3 length equals 15 residues. This CDR3 reads CASSLRLDRQETQYF. CDR3 sequence (DNA): TGTGCCAGCAGCTTACGCCTTGACAGACAGGAGACCCAGTACTTC.

This clonotype was counted only a few times. This sequence joins TRBV7-2 and TRBJ2-4, with TRBD1 matching 7 bases. Germline assignment: CDR1 SGHTA and CDR2 FQGNSA. The CDR3 consists of 18 residues. Trimming at V came to 1 base and at J to 0 bases, leaving 9 bases not matched to a gene. The CDR3 spells CASSLEGQQVLAKNIQYF. CDR3 in DNA: TGTGCCAGCAGCTTAGAGGGACAGCAGGTCCTAGCCAAAAACATTCAGTACTTC.

This clonotype occurred a few times. The chain has TRBV27 and TRBJ2-2; 7 bases match TRBD1. The CDR3 sequence is 13 residues long. Trimming removed 7 bases from V and 5 bases from J; junction bases left unmatched: 4. CDR1 is MNHEY, CDR2 SMNVEV, per germline (reference sequence). CDR3 coding DNA: TGTGCCAGCACCTCAGGGGGAACCGGGGAGCTGTTTTTT. Protein: CASTSGGTGELFF.

This clonotype was found a few times. The rearrangement joins TRBV7-6 to TRBJ2-7; a weak D match, TRBD2 (7 bases). Trimming removed 1 base at V and 2 bases at J, with 12 bases between. In germline, CDR1 is SGHVS, CDR2 FNYEAQ. The CDR3 length is 15 residues. The chain's CDR3 is CASSLGGGIAYEQYF. The DNA of the CDR3 is TGTGCCAGCAGCTTAGGCGGGGGCATAGCCTACGAGCAGTACTTC.

This clonotype occurred a few times. This sequence joins TRBV7-2 and TRBJ2-1; TRBD2 aligns across 8 bases. V shed 6 bases, J shed 2 bases, and the junction held 6 bases outside the gene matches. Germline V gene data show CDR1 as SGHTA and CDR2 as FQGNSA. The CDR3 extends over 15 amino acids. The CDR3 spells CASRSGAGAYNEQFF. For the CDR3, the DNA is TGTGCCAGCAGATCGGGAGCGGGGGCCTACAATGAGCAGTTCTTC.

The gene calls are TRBV20-1 and TRBJ2-3; D is ambiguous. Trimming left V 6 bases short and J 4 bases short, with 20 bases between. The CDR3 length is 15 residues. Germline-derived CDR1 and CDR2 are DFQATT and SNEGSKA (reference sequence). CDR3 sequence: CSAPEGRVVSDTQYF. CDR3 DNA: TGCAGTGCCCCGGAAGGCCGAGTGGTATCAGATACGCAGTATTTT.

The sample holds a few counts of this clonotype. The chain recombines TRBV29-1 with TRBJ1-1; tentative D call: TRBD1 (6 bases). The germline V and J ends were trimmed by 4 bases and 3 bases, with 18 bases remaining between them. This CDR3 spans 15 amino acids. From germline, CDR1 is SQVTM and CDR2 ANQGSEA. CDR3 sequence (DNA): TGCAGCGTTGGTTCATACAGGGCTGGCGACACTGAAGCTTTCTTT. Its protein product is CSVGSYRAGDTEAFF.

The rearrangement uses TRBV7-9 and TRBJ2-3; no clear D. Trimming removed 1 base at V and 6 bases at J, with 11 bases between. The CDR3 spans 14 residues. Germline V gene data show CDR1 as SEHNR and CDR2 as FQNEAQ (reference sequence). The CDR3: CASSLGGKGDTQYF. DNA for the CDR3: TGTGCCAGCAGCTTAGGTGGGAAAGGCGATACGCAGTATTTT.

This clonotype has a handful of counts. The chain carries TRBV4-3 and TRBJ2-3; TRBD2 matches 13 bases. The V segment lost 3 bases and the J segment 6 bases; nucleotides outside the gene matches: 6. This CDR3 has 16 amino acids. The germline gives CDR1 LGHNA, CDR2 YSLEER. The CDR3 nucleotides are TGCGCCAGCAGCCACCATACTAGCGGGGGGGCGGATACGCAGTATTTT. It specifies CASSHHTSGGADTQYF.

The V call is TRBV20-1, the J call TRBJ2-5, with 7 bases that match TRBD2. Trimming took 5 bases from V and 11 from J; bases not matched to a gene: 14. Germline CDR1 DFQATT, CDR2 SNEGSKA (reference sequence). The CDR3 is 13 amino acids. CDR3 residues: CSAPGGSYNEQYF. The CDR3 bases are TGCAGTGCTCCGGGCGGGAGCTACAATGAGCAGTACTTC.

This chain connects TRBV7-2 to TRBJ2-7; D may be TRBD1 or TRBD2 (5 bases each). Germline lookup yields CDR1 SGHTA and CDR2 FQGNSA. The CDR3 loop spans 15 amino acids. Deletions cut 5 bases from V and 3 bases from J, with 17 bases between. DNA for the CDR3: TGTGCCAGCAGCGTCCAAGGGACCGACCGCTACGAGCAGTACTTC. The encoded protein is CASSVQGTDRYEQYF.

A few counts support this clonotype. The rearrangement uses TRBV27 and TRBJ2-7; D might be TRBD2 (5 bases). Trimming left V 5 bases short and J 0 bases short, with 11 bases between. Germline CDR1 and CDR2: MNHEY and SMNVEV (reference sequence). This CDR3 is built from 14 residues. The CDR3 nucleotides are TGTGCCAGCAGTCCCAGGACTTTCTCCTACGAGCAGTACTTC. Residues: CASSPRTFSYEQYF.